One sample yielded the 24 T cell receptor beta chains listed below, sequenced in a study of cytomegalovirus exposure and HLA in healthy donors. The protocol was immunoSEQ multiplex PCR, while the TCRdb copy is restricted to in-frame clones and leaves out a portion. The table has roughly 130,000 clones, about nine tenths seen once. Sample: PBMCs. These TCRs come from a man aged 18 to 29 in good health and CMV-seronegative.

The chain employs TRBV18 and TRBJ2-7; D possibly corresponds to TRBD2 (5 bases). The CDR3 has 15 amino acids. Germline V gives CDR1 KGHSH, CDR2 LQKENI. The V gene lost 3 bases and the J gene lost 0 bases, with 12 bases spanning the gap. CDR3 region: CASSPIPGNSYEQYF. CDR3 bases: TGTGCCAGCTCACCCATCCCGGGGAACTCCTACGAGCAGTACTTC.

The rearrangement uses TRBV7-8 and TRBJ2-7, with 7 bases matching TRBD1. The CDR3 totals 12 residues. Per the germline V gene, CDR1 is SGHVS and CDR2 is FQNEAQ. V was clipped by 5 bases and J by 5 bases; unmatched bases: 3. CDR3 residues: CASSLDRDEQYF. As DNA, the CDR3 is TGTGCCAGCAGCCTCGACAGGGACGAGCAGTACTTC.

The J gene is TRBJ1-2, the V gene TRBV6-5, with D uncertain. Trimming took off 3 bases at V and 7 bases at J, with 15 bases between the two ends. Germline lookup yields CDR1 MNHEY and CDR2 SVGAGI. The CDR3 totals 14 residues. CDR3 protein: CASSYSDSPTGYTF. The CDR3 DNA reads as TGTGCCAGCAGTTATTCTGACTCTCCGACTGGCTACACCTTC.

The chain links TRBV7-2 to TRBJ2-7; tentative D call: TRBD1 (5 bases). Germline V gene lookup returns CDR1 SGHTA and CDR2 FQGNSA. CDR3 length: 14 residues. V was shortened by 5 bases and J by 0 bases, with 11 bases between the two germline ends. CDR3 nucleotide sequence: TGTGCCAGCAGCGTAGGGGCTTCCTCCTACGAGCAGTACTTC. Protein: CASSVGASSYEQYF.

This chain links TRBV12-5 with TRBJ1-1; 9 positions agree with TRBD1. The CDR3 runs 14 residues. V shed 6 bases, J shed 5 bases, and the junction held 7 bases outside the gene matches. Germline values: CDR1 LGHNT, CDR2 FRNRAP. CDR3 amino acids: CASGSTGGATEAFF. The CDR3 DNA reads TGTGCTAGTGGATCTACAGGGGGCGCGACTGAAGCTTTCTTT.

The J gene is TRBJ2-5, the V gene TRBV9, with unresolved D. Trimming cost V 4 bases and J 2 bases, with 9 bases left between them. Germline V lookup: CDR1 SGDLS, CDR2 YYNGEE. The CDR3 has 13 amino acids. In DNA, the CDR3 is TGTGCCAGCAGCCCAGCCGGGCAAGAGACCCAGTACTTC. Translation gives CASSPAGQETQYF.

The chain uses TRBV28 and TRBJ2-7, with D possibly TRBD2 on 6 matching bases. Deletions cut 6 bases from V and 4 bases from J, with 10 bases between. The CDR3 contains 12 residues. The V gene's germline CDR1 is MDHEN and CDR2 SYDVKM. CDR3 bases: TGTGCCAGCAGCCCCGGGGGTTACGAGCAGTACTTC. This encodes CASSPGGYEQYF.

The rearrangement uses TRBV19 and TRBJ2-7, with TRBD2 matching over 7 bases. Per germline, CDR1 LNHDA and CDR2 SQIVND (reference sequence). Trimming cost V 6 bases and J 5 bases; bases outside gene matches: 10. This CDR3 spans 14 amino acids. Here the CDR3 DNA reads TGTGCCAGTAGGGACCGTACTAGCGTCCACGAGCAGTACTTC. It specifies CASRDRTSVHEQYF.

The rearrangement uses TRBV19 and TRBJ1-5; D gene uncertain. With 1 base removed from V and 11 bases from J, the gap between germline ends came to 9 bases. Germline V lookup: CDR1 LNHDA, CDR2 SQIVND (reference sequence). CDR3 length equals 12 residues. CDR3 region: CASSIVSNTQHF. The CDR3 bases are TGTGCCAGTAGTATAGTCTCAAACACCCAGCATTTT. The complete variable domain, with remaining parts taken from reference TRBV19 and TRBJ1-5, reads DGGITQSPKYLFRKEGQNVTLSCEQNLNHDAMYWYRQDPGQGLRLIYYSQIVNDFQKGDIAEGYSVSREKKESFPLTVTSAQKNPTAFYLCASSIVSNTQHFGDGTRLSIL.

J is TRBJ2-7 and V is TRBV15; D is ambiguous. The CDR3 has 13 amino acids. Germline values: CDR1 LNHNV, CDR2 YYDKDF (reference sequence). The V and J ends lost 0 bases and 0 bases respectively, with 3 bases between them. The CDR3 region is CATSRDSSYEQYF. CDR3 in DNA: TGTGCCACCAGCAGAGACAGCTCCTACGAGCAGTACTTC.

The chain couples TRBV6-1 to TRBJ2-1; 10 nucleotides align to TRBD2. V was pared by 3 bases and J by 15 bases, with 11 bases of the junction left unmatched. The CDR3 has 14 residues. Germline-derived CDR1 and CDR2 are MNHNS and SASEGT. The CDR3 nucleotides are TGTGCCAGCAGTGACCGCAGGCTAGCGGGGGTACCGTTCTTC. Protein product: CASSDRRLAGVPFF.

Concerning this clone itself: Other DNA sequences of this sample code for an identical CDR3. V usage is TRBV28 and J usage is TRBJ2-7; 9 bases line up with TRBD1. The CDR3 sequence is 14 residues long. Trimming removed 4 bases from V and 3 bases from J; junction bases left unmatched: 4. Germline lookup yields CDR1 MDHEN and CDR2 SYDVKM. The DNA for the CDR3 is TGTGCCAGCAGTTCCCCGGGACAGGGCTACGAGCAGTACTTC. This translates into CASSSPGQGYEQYF.

This rearrangement joins TRBV28 to TRBJ2-7; D remains ambiguous. CDR1 MDHEN and CDR2 SYDVKM come from the germline V gene. The germline V and J ends were trimmed by 2 bases and 1 base, with 6 bases remaining between them. CDR3 size: 13 residues. The CDR3 loop is CASSLQASYEQYF. Here the CDR3 DNA reads TGTGCCAGCAGTTTACAGGCTTCCTACGAGCAGTACTTC.

The V gene is TRBV5-1, the J gene TRBJ2-7, with 8 bases fitting TRBD2. CDR1 is SGHRS, CDR2 YFSETQ, per germline. V lost 2 bases, J lost 0 bases, and 10 bases stayed unmatched. The CDR3 extends over 17 amino acids. CDR3 region: CASSLLAGGLSSYEQYF. The CDR3 bases are TGCGCCAGCAGCTTACTGGCGGGAGGCCTAAGCTCCTACGAGCAGTACTTC.

This sequence joins TRBV28 and TRBJ2-3; tentatively, D is TRBD1 (6 bases). The CDR3 is 15 residues long. Germline V gives CDR1 MDHEN, CDR2 SYDVKM. The V end lost 2 bases, the J end lost 2 bases, and 11 bases lay between the germline ends. CDR3 DNA sequence: TGTGCCAGCAGTTTACCGGGACACAACACAGATACGCAGTATTTT. It specifies CASSLPGHNTDTQYF.

V and J are TRBV6-1 and TRBJ1-2; TRBD1 matches 10 bases. CDR1 is MNHNS and CDR2 is SASEGT in the germline V gene. Losses at the gene ends were 4 bases for V and 5 bases for J; bases not matched to a gene: 4. The CDR3 extends over 14 amino acids. CDR3 coding DNA: TGTGCCAGCAGTGTACCGGGACAGGGGTATGGCTACACCTTC. Its translation: CASSVPGQGYGYTF.

J is TRBJ1-1 and V is TRBV18, with 9 positions matching TRBD1. V shed 3 bases and J 5 bases; nucleotides not matched to a gene: 4. This CDR3 has 14 amino acids. Germline V gives CDR1 KGHSH, CDR2 LQKENI. Here the CDR3 reads CASSPTGGWTEAFF. The DNA of the CDR3 is TGTGCCAGCTCACCGACAGGGGGTTGGACTGAAGCTTTCTTT.

The rearrangement joins TRBV27 to TRBJ2-7; D perhaps matches TRBD1 (6 bases). V lost 6 bases and J lost 11, with 23 bases in between. Germline values: CDR1 MNHEY, CDR2 SMNVEV (reference sequence). This CDR3 has 14 amino acids. The CDR3 is CASSVPGEVTSKYF. Written as DNA, the CDR3 is TGTGCCAGCAGCGTCCCAGGGGAAGTTACGAGCAAGTACTTC.

The J gene is TRBJ2-3, the V gene TRBV5-6; possibly TRBD1 for D (6 bases). The CDR3 is 16 amino acids. Trimming took 5 bases from V and 2 from J, leaving 18 bases between them. Germline loops: CDR1 SGHDT, CDR2 YYEEEE. The CDR3 DNA sequence: TGTGCCAGCAGTTCCACTGGGGGCGGACCCACAGATACGCAGTATTTT. Amino acids: CASSSTGGGPTDTQYF.

The V call is TRBV4-2, the J call TRBJ1-1, with 8 bases lining up with TRBD1. Germline values: CDR1 LGHNA, CDR2 YNFKEQ. J gave up 1 base and V 4 bases, and 8 bases lay outside the gene matches. The CDR3 spans 16 residues. CDR3 protein: CASSLRTGPANTEAFF. CDR3 DNA sequence: TGTGCCAGCAGCCTTAGGACAGGGCCGGCGAACACTGAAGCTTTCTTT.

The chain couples TRBV10-3 to TRBJ2-3, with 10 bases that match TRBD2. Germline V gene sequence: CDR1 ENHRY, CDR2 SYGVKD. V trimming: 3 bases; J trimming: 6 bases; junction bases outside the gene matches: 9. The length of the CDR3 is 16 residues. The DNA for the CDR3 is TGTGCCATCAGTGAAGCTAGCGGGGGACACACGGATACGCAGTATTTT. Translated, it gives CAISEASGGHTDTQYF.

This clone has more than one count but fewer than ten. This specimen includes other DNA sequences encoding the same CDR3. The rearrangement links TRBV7-9 to TRBJ1-4; 9 bases match TRBD1. The CDR3 sequence is 14 residues long. Trimming cost V 3 bases and J 8 bases; bases outside gene matches: 4. Germline V CDR1 and CDR2: SEHNR, FQNEAQ (reference sequence). CDR3 region: CASSLSGTGEKLFF. Here the CDR3 DNA reads TGTGCCAGCAGCTTGTCCGGGACAGGGGAAAAACTGTTTTTT.

The chain uses TRBV19 and TRBJ2-5; TRBD1 might be the D (6 bases). Germline V gene sequence: CDR1 LNHDA, CDR2 SQIVND (reference sequence). This CDR3 is 16 amino acids long. Trimming left V 5 bases short and J 1 base short, with 17 bases between. CDR3 nucleotides: TGTGCCAGTAGTGGGAACCGGGACACAGCCCAAGAGACCCAGTACTTC. The encoded protein is CASSGNRDTAQETQYF.

J is TRBJ2-7 and V is TRBV7-2, with a tentative D call TRBD2 (6 bases). V dropped 3 bases and J dropped 4 bases, with 13 bases sitting between them. Germline V gives CDR1 SGHTA, CDR2 FQGNSA. This CDR3 has 14 amino acids. The CDR3 here is CASSFEGGLYEQYF. The CDR3 DNA reads as TGTGCCAGCAGCTTTGAGGGAGGACTGTACGAGCAGTACTTC.